This TCR beta chain was sequenced during a study of PD-L1 blockade in urothelial cancer. Sequencing was performed with immunoSEQ multiplex PCR; in TCRdb, only in-frame clones are kept and a portion is missing. The sample gives some 51,000 clones, 70% to 90% of which show up once; 16% is in the top ten. Patients were living with locally advanced or metastatic urothelial carcinoma. The study collected 1 to 8 samples per patient, pretreatment and on-treatment. The length of the CDR3 is 12 residues. The germline V gene encodes CDR1 MNHNS and CDR2 SASEGT. Between the trimmed V and J ends, which lost 10 bases and 3 bases, there was a span of 12 bases.

The TCR comes from a man in his 60s with urothelial cancer. The chain joins TRBV6-1 to TRBJ1-1; D might be TRBD1 (5 bases). The sequences come from PBMCs, collected around atezolizumab (anti-PD-L1) treatment. The CDR3 DNA reads as TGTGCCACGGGGGGTAGGGACACTGAAGCTTTCTTT. It is translated as CATGGRDTEAFF.